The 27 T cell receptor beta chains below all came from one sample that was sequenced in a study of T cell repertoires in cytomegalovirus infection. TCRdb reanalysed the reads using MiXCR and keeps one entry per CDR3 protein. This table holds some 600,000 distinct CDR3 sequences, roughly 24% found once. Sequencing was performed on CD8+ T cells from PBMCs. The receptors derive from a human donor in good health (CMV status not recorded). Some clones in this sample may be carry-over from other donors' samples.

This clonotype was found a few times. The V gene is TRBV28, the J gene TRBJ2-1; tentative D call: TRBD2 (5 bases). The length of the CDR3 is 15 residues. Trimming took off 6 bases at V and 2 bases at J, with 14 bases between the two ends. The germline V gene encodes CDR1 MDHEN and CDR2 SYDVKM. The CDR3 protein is CASSPTGYPYNEQFF. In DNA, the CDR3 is TGTGCCAGCAGCCCAACGGGGTACCCCTACAATGAGCAGTTCTTC.

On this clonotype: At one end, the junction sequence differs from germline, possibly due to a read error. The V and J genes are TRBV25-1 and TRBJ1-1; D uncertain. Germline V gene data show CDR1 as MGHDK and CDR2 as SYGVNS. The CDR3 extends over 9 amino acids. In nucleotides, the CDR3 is TGTGCCAGCAGTGAGCTCACGCATTTT. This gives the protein CASSELTHF.

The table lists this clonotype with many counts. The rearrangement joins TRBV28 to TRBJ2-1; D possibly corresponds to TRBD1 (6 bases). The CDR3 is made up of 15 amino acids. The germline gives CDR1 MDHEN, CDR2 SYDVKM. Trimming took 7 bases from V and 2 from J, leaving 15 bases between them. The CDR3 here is CASKQQGFAYNEQFF. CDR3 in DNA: TGTGCCAGCAAACAACAGGGTTTTGCCTACAATGAGCAGTTCTTC.

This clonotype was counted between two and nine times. CDR3 loop: CASTFQEKLFF. In nucleotides, the CDR3 is TGTGCCAGCACTTTCCAGGAAAAACTGTTTTTT. The rearrangement uses TRBV28 and TRBJ1-4; D is unclear. CDR3 length: 11 residues. With 7 bases removed from V and 8 bases from J, the gap between germline ends came to 8 bases. Germline V gives CDR1 MDHEN, CDR2 SYDVKM.

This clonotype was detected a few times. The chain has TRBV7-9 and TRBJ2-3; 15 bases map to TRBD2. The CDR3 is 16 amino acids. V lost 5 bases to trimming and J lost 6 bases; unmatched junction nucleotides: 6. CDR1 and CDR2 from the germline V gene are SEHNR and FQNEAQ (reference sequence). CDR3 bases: TGTGCCAGCAGCCAAGGACTAGCGGGGGGGCCTGATACGCAGTATTTT. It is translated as CASSQGLAGGPDTQYF. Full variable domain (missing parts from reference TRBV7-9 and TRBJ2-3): DTGVSQNPRHKITKRGQNVTFRCDPISEHNRLYWYRQTLGQGPEFLTYFQNEAQLEKSRLLSDRFSAERPKGSFSTLEIQRTEQGDSAMYLCASSQGLAGGPDTQYFGPGTRLTVL.

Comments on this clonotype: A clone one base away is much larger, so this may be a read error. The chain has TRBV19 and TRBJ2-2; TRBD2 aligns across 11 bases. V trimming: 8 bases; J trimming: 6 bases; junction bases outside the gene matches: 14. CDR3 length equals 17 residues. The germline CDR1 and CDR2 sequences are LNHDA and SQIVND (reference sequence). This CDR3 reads CASGQRPLAGGPGELFF. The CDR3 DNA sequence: TGTGCCAGTGGCCAGAGACCTCTAGCGGGGGGACCCGGGGAGCTGTTTTTT.

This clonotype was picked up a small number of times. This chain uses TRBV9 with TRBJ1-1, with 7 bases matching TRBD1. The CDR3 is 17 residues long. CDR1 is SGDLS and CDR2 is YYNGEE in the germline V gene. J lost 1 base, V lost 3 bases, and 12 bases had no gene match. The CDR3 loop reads CASSADREGVRNTEAFF. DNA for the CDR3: TGTGCCAGCAGCGCCGACAGGGAGGGAGTACGGAACACTGAAGCTTTCTTT.

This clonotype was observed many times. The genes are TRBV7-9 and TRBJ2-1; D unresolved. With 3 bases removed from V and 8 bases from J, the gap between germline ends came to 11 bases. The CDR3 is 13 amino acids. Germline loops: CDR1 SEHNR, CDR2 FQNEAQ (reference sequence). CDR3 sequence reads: CASSFYVSDEQFF. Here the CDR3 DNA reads TGTGCCAGCAGCTTTTACGTGAGCGATGAGCAGTTCTTC.

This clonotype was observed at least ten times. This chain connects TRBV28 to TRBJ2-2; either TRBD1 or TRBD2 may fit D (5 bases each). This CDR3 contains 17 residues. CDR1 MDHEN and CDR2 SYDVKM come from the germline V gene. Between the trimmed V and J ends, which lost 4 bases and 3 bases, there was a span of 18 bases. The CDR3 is CASSSPGPEVDTGELFF. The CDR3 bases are TGTGCCAGCAGTTCTCCAGGGCCGGAGGTGGACACCGGGGAGCTGTTTTTT.

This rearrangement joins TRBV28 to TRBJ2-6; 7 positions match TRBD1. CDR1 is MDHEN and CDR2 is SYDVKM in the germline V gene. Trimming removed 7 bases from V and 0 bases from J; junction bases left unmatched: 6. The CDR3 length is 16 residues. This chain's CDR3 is CASIGTVYSGANVLTF. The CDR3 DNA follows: TGTGCCAGCATCGGGACAGTTTACTCTGGGGCCAACGTCCTGACTTTC.

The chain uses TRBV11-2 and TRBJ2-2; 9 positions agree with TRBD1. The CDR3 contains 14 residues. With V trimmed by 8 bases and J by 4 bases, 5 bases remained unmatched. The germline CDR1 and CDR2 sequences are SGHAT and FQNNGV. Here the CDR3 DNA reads TGTGCCAGCTTTGGGACAGGGAGCACCGGGGAGCTGTTTTTT. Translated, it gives CASFGTGSTGELFF.

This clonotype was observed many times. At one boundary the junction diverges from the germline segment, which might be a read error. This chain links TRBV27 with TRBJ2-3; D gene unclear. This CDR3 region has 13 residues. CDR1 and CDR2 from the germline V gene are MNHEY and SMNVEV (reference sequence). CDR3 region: CASSLFRTDTQYF. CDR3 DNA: TGTGCCAGCAGCTTATTCCGCACAGATACGCAGTATTTT.

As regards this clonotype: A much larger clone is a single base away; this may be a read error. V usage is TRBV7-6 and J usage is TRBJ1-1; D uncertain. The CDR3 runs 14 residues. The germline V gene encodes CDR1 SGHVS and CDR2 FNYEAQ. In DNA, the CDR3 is TGTGTCAGCAGCCAAGACCCGGAGGGCACTGAAGCTTTCTTT. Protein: CVSSQDPEGTEAFF.

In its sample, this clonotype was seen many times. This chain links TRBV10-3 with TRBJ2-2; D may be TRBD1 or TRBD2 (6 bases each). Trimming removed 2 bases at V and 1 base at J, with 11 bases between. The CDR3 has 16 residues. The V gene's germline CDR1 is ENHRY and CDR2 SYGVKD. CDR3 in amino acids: CAISETGRLNTGELFF. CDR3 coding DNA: TGTGCCATCAGTGAGACAGGGAGGTTGAACACCGGGGAGCTGTTTTTT.

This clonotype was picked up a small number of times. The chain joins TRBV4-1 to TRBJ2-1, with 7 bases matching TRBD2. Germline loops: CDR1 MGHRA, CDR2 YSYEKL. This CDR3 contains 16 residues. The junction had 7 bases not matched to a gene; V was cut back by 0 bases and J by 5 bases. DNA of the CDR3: TGCGCCAGCAGCCAAGACTCGCGCGGGGGTCACAATGAGCAGTTCTTC. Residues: CASSQDSRGGHNEQFF.

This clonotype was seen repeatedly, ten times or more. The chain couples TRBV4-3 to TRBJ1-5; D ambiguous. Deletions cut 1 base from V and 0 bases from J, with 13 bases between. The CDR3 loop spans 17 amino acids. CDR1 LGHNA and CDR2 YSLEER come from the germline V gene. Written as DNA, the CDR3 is TGCGCCAGCAGCCAAGGGTCCTACCCTTATAGCAATCAGCCCCAGCATTTT. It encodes CASSQGSYPYSNQPQHF.

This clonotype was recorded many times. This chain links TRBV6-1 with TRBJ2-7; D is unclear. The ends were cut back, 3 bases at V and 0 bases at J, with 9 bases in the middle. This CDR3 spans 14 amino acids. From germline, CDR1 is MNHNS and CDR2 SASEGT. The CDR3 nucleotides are TGTGCCAGCAGTGAGGGATTCAGCTCCTACGAGCAGTACTTC. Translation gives CASSEGFSSYEQYF.

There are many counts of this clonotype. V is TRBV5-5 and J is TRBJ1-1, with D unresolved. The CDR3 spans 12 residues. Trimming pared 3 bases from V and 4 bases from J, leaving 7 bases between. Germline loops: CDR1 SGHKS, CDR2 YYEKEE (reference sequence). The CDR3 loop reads CASSWPGTEAFF. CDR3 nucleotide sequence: TGTGCCAGCAGCTGGCCGGGCACTGAAGCTTTCTTT.

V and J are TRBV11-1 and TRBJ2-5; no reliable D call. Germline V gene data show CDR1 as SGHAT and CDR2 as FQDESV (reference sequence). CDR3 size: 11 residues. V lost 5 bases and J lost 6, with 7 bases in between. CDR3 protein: CASSREQTQYF. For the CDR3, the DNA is TGTGCCAGCAGCCGAGAACAGACCCAGTACTTC.

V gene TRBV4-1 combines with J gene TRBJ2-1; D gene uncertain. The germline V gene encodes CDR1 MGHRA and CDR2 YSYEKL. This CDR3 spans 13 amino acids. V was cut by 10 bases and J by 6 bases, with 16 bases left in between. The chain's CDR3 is CATSSARRNEQFF. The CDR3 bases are TGCGCCACCTCTAGTGCGAGACGCAATGAGCAGTTCTTC.

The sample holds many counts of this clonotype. CDR3 DNA: TGTGCCAGCAGTGAATCGTTGGGGGGAGAGCAGTTCTTC. Its protein is CASSESLGGEQFF. The chain is built from TRBV25-1 and TRBJ2-1; the D gene is possibly TRBD2 (6 bases). Between the trimmed V and J ends, which lost 1 base and 10 bases, there was a span of 11 bases. The germline V gene has CDR1 MGHDK and CDR2 SYGVNS. The CDR3 has 13 amino acids.

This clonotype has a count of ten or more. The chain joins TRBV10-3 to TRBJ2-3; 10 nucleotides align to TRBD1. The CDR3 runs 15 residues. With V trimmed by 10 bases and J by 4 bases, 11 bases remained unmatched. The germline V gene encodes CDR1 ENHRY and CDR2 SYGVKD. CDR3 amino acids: CATLPGTGDSDTQYF. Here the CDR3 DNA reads TGTGCCACGTTACCTGGGACAGGGGACTCAGATACGCAGTATTTT.

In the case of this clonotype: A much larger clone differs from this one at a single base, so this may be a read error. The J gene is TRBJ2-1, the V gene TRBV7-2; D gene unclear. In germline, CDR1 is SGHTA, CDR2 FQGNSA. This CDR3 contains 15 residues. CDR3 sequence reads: CAGRPPASGYNEQFF. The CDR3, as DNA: TGTGCCGGCAGACCCCCTGCGTCAGGTTACAATGAGCAGTTCTTC. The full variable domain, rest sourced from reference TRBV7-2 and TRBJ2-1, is GAGVSQSPSNKVTEKGKDVELRCDPISGHTALYWYRQSLGQGLEFLIYFQGNSAPDKSGLPSDRFSAERTGGSVSTLTIQRTQQEDSAVYLCAGRPPASGYNEQFFGPGTRLTVL.

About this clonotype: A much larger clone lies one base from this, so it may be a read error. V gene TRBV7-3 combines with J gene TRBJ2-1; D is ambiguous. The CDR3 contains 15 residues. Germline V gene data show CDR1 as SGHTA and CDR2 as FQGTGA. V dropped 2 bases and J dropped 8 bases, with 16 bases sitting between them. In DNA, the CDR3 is TGTGCCAGCAGCTTACAAGAGAGTCTCGACGATGAGCAGTTCTTC. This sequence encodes CASSLQESLDDEQFF.

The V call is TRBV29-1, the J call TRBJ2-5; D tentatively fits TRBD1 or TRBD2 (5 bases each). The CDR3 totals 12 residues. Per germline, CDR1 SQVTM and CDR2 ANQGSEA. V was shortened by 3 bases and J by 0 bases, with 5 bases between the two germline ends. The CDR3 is CSVEGDQETQYF. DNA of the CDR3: TGCAGCGTTGAGGGGGACCAAGAGACCCAGTACTTC.

CDR3 in DNA: TGCAGCGTTGCCGGACATGGCTACACCTTC. Its translation: CSVAGHGYTF. The genes are TRBV29-1 and TRBJ1-2; D gene ambiguous. The CDR3 totals 10 residues. Trimming took off 4 bases at V and 6 bases at J, with 6 bases between the two ends. From germline, CDR1 is SQVTM and CDR2 ANQGSEA.

The CDR3 here is CASSLSGAHNQPQHF. CDR3 bases: TGTGCCAGCAGCTTGTCCGGGGCCCACAATCAGCCCCAGCATTTT. The rearrangement uses TRBV5-5 and TRBJ1-5; D might be TRBD1 (5 bases). Germline V gives CDR1 SGHKS, CDR2 YYEKEE (reference sequence). Trimming pared 1 base from V and 3 bases from J, leaving 11 bases between. This CDR3 comprises 15 residues.